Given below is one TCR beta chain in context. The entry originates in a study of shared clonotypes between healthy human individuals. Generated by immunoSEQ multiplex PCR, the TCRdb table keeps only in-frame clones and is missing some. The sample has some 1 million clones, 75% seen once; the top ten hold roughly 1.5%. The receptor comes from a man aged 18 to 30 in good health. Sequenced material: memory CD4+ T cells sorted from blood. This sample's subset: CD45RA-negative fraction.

The CDR3: CATERQTGWGLNTEAFF. Here the CDR3 DNA reads TGTGCCACCGAAAGACAGACCGGTTGGGGTCTGAACACTGAAGCTTTCTTT. The chain joins TRBV19 to TRBJ1-1; TRBD1 might be the D (5 bases). The CDR3 consists of 17 residues. V lost 10 bases and J 0 bases, leaving 24 bases between the germline ends. CDR1 is LNHDA and CDR2 is SQIVND in the germline V gene (reference sequence).